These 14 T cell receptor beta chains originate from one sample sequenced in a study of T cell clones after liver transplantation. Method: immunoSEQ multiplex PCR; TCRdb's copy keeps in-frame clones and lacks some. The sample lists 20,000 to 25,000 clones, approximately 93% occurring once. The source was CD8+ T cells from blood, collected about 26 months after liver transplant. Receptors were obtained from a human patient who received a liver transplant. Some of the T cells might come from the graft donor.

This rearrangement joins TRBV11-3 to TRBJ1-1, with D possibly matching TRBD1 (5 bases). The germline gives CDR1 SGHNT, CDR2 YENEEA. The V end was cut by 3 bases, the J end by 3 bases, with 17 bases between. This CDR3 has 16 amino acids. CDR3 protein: CASSFMGEGLDTEAFF. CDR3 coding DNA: TGTGCCAGCAGCTTCATGGGGGAAGGGCTGGACACTGAAGCTTTCTTT.

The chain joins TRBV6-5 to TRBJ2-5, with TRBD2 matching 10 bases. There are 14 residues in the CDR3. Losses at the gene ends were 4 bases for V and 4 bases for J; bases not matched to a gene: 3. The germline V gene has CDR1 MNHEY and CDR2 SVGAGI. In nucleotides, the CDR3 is TGTGCCAGCAGTTTAGCGGGAGGCTTAGAGACCCAGTACTTC. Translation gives CASSLAGGLETQYF.

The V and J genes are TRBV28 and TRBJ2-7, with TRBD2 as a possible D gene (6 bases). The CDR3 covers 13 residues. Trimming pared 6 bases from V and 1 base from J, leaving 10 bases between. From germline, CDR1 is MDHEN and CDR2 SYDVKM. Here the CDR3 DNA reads TGTGCCAGCAGGGGGACTGGATCCTACGAGCAGTACTTC. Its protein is CASRGTGSYEQYF. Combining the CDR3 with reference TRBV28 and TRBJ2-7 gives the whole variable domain DVKVTQSSRYLVKRTGEKVFLECVQDMDHENMFWYRQDPGLGLRLIYFSYDVKMKEKGDIPEGYSVSREKKERFSLILESASTNQTSMYLCASRGTGSYEQYFGPGTRLTVT.

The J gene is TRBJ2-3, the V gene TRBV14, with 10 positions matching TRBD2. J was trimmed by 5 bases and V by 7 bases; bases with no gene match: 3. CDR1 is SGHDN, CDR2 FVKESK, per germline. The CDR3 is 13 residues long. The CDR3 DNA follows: TGTGCCAGCACTAGCGGGAGTTTAGATACGCAGTATTTT. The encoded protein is CASTSGSLDTQYF. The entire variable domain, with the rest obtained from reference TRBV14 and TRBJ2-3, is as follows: EAGVTQFPSHSVIEKGQTVTLRCDPISGHDNLYWYRRVMGKEIKFLLHFVKESKQDESGMPNNRFLAERTGGTYSTLKVQPAELEDSGVYFCASTSGSLDTQYFGPGTRLTVL.

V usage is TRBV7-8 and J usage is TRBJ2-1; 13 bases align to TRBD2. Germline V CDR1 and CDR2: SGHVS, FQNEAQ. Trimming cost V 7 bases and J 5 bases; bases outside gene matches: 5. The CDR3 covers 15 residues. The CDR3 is CASTLLAGGDNEQFF. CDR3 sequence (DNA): TGTGCCAGCACCCTACTAGCGGGAGGGGACAATGAGCAGTTCTTC. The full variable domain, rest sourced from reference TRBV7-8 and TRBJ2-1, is GAGVSQSPRYKVAKRGQDVALRCDPISGHVSLFWYQQALGQGPEFLTYFQNEAQLDKSGLPSDRFFAERPEGSVSTLKIQRTQQEDSAVYLCASTLLAGGDNEQFFGPGTRLTVL.

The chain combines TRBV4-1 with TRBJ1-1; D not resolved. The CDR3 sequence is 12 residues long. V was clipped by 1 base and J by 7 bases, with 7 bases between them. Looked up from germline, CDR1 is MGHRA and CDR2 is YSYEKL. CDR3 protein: CASSQGANEAFF. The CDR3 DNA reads TGCGCCAGCAGCCAAGGGGCCAATGAAGCTTTCTTT.

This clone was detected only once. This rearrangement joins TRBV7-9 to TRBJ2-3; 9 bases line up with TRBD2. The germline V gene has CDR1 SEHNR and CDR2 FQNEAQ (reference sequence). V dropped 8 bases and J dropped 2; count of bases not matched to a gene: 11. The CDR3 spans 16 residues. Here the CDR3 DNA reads TGTGCCAGCGACGGCAAGGGCGGGAGGGCCACAGATACGCAGTATTTT. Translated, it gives CASDGKGGRATDTQYF.

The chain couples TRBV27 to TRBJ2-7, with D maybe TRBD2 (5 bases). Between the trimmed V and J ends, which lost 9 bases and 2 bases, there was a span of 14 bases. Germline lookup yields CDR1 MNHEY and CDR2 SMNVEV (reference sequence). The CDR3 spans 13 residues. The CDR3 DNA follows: TGTGCCAGTTCTGGCGGCGGGCCCTACGAGCAGTACTTC. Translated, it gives CASSGGGPYEQYF.

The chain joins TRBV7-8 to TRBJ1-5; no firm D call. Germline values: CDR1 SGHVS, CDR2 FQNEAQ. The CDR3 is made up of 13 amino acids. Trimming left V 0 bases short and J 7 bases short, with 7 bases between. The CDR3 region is CASSLAHSQPQHF. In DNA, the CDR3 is TGTGCCAGCAGCTTAGCACACTCACAGCCCCAGCATTTT.

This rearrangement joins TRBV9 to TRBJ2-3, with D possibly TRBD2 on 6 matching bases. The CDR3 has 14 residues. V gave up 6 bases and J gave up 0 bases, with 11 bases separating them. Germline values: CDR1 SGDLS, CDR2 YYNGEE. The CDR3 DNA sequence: TGTGCCAGCAAAGTAGCGGACAGCACAGATACGCAGTATTTT. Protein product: CASKVADSTDTQYF.

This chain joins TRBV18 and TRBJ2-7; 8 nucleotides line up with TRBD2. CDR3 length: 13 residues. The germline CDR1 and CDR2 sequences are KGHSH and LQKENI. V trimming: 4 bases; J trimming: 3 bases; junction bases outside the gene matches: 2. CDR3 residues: CASSLGRDYEQYF. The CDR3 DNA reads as TGTGCCAGCTCACTCGGGAGGGACTACGAGCAGTACTTC.

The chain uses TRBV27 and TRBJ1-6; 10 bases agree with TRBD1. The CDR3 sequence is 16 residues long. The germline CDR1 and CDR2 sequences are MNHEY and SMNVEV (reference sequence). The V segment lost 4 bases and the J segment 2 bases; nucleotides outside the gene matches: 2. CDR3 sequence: CASSWGTGAYNSPLHF. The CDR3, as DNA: TGTGCCAGCAGTTGGGGGACAGGGGCCTATAATTCACCCCTCCACTTT.

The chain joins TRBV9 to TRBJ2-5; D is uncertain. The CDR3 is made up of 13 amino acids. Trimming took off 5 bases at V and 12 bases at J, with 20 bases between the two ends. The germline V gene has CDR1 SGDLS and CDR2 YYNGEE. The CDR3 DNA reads TGTGCCAGCAGTTCTACGTTGTTGGCTCCCGAGTACTTC. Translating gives CASSSTLLAPEYF.

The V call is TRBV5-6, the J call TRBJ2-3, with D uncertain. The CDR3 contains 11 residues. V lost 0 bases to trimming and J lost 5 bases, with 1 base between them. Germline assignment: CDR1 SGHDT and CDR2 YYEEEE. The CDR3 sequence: CASSLGDTQYF. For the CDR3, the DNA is TGTGCCAGCAGCTTGGGAGATACGCAGTATTTT.